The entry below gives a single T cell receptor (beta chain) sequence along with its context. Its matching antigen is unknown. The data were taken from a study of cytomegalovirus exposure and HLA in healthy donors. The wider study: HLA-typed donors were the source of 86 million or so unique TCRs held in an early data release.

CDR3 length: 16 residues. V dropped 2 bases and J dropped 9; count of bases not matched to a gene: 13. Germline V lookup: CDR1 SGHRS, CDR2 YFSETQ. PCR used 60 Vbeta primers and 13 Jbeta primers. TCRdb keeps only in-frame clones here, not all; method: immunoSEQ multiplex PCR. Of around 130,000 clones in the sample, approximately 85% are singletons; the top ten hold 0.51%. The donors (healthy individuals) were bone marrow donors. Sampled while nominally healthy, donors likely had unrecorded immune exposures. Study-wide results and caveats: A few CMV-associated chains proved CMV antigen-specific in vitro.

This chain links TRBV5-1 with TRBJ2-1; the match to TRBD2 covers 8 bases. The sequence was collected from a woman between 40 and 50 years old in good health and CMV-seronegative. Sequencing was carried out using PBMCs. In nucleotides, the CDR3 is TGCGCCAGCAGCTTTATGGCTAGCGGGCCCAAGGGTGAGCAGTTCTTC. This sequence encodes CASSFMASGPKGEQFF.